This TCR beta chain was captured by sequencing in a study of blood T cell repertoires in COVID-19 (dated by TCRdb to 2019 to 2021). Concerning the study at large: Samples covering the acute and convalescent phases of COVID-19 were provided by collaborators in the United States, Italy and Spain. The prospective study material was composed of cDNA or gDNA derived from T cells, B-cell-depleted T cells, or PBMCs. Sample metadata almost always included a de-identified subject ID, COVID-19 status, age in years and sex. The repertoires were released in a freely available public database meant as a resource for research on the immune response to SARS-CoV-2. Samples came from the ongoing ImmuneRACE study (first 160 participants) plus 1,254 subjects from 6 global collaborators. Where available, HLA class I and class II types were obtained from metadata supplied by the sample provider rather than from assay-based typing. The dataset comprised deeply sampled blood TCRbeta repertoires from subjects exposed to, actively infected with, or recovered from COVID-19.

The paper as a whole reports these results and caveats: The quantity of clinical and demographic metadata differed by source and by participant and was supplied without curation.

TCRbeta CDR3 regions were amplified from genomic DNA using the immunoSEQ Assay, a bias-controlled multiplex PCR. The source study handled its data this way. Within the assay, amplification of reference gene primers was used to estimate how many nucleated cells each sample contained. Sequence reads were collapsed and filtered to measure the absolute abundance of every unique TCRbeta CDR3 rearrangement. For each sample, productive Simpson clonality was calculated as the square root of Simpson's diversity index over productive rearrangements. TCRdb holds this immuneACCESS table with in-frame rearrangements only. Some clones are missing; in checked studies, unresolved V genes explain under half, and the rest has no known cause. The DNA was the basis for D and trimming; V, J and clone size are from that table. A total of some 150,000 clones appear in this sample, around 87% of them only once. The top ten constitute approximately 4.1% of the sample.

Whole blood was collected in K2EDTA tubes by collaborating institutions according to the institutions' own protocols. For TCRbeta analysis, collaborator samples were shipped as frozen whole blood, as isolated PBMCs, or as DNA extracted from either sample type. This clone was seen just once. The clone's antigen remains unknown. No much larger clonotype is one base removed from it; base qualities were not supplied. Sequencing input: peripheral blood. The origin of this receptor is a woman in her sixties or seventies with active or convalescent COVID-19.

The encoded CDR3 is CASSQGWRDRGFPDNSPLHF. The nucleotide sequence reads as follows: TGCGCCAGCAGCCAAGGGTGGCGGGACAGGGGATTCCCGGATAATTCACCCCTCCACTTT. The sequence links TRBV4-3 to TRBJ1-6; 10 bases in the junction line up with TRBD1. Relative to germline, V is missing 1 base and J is missing 5 bases, with 14 bases of the junction outside any gene match. The cysteine opens and the phenylalanine closes a CDR3 of 20 amino acids. Only CDR3 DNA is held: 60 bases, read in frame from base 1. The CDR1 and CDR2 encoded by the germline V gene are LGHNA and YSLEER.